The 8 T cell receptor beta chains in this list originate from one sample, sequenced in a study of CD8 T cells in Susac syndrome. An input of roughly 0.5 to 1 ug of RNA was subjected to reverse transcription using random hexamers. TCRdb recomputed calls from the immunoSEQ multiplex PCR reads with MiXCR, one row per CDR3 protein. Of about 52,000 distinct CDR3 sequences in the sample, 93% were seen once. The sequenced sample consisted of CD8+ T cells from PBMCs. The receptors were gathered from a human donor with multiple sclerosis.

The chain uses TRBV2 and TRBJ1-1; tentatively, D is TRBD1 (6 bases). The CDR3 has 16 amino acids. The V and J ends lost 8 bases and 3 bases respectively, with 22 bases between them. CDR1 SNHLY and CDR2 FYNNEI come from the germline V gene. The CDR3 loop reads CASVRIPQGRDTEAFF. Written as DNA, the CDR3 is TGTGCCAGCGTAAGAATACCACAGGGTAGGGACACTGAAGCTTTCTTT.

V gene TRBV3-1 combines with J gene TRBJ1-1; D might be TRBD1 (6 bases). Germline CDR1 and CDR2: LGHDT and YNNKEL (reference sequence). This CDR3 is built from 16 residues. V was pared by 0 bases and J by 11 bases, with 22 bases between. The CDR3 protein is CASSQEEGDVSPFAFF. As DNA, the CDR3 is TGTGCCAGCAGCCAAGAAGAGGGGGACGTCTCCCCGTTTGCTTTCTTT. Based on the CDR3 plus reference TRBV3-1 and TRBJ1-1, the full variable domain is DTAVSQTPKYLVTQMGNDKSIKCEQNLGHDTMYWYKQDSKKFLKIMFSYNNKELIINETVPNRFSPKSPDKAHLNLHINSLELGDSAVYFCASSQEEGDVSPFAFFGQGTRLTVV.

The J gene is TRBJ2-7, the V gene TRBV5-1; 10 bases align to TRBD1. The CDR3 is made up of 16 amino acids. The germline V gene has CDR1 SGHRS and CDR2 YFSETQ. V lost 4 bases to trimming and J lost 0 bases; unmatched junction nucleotides: 7. The CDR3 spells CASSHPRDRGSYEQYF. The CDR3 DNA reads as TGCGCCAGCAGCCATCCCCGGGACAGGGGCTCCTACGAGCAGTACTTC.

This clonotype was recorded a few times. The chain has TRBV11-2 and TRBJ2-7; unclear D gene. The germline V gene has CDR1 SGHAT and CDR2 FQNNGV. The CDR3 is 13 residues long. Between the trimmed V and J ends, which lost 1 base and 6 bases, there was a span of 10 bases. The CDR3 nucleotides are TGTGCCAGCAGCTTAGCGGGCAGAAGCGAGCAGTACTTC. Residues: CASSLAGRSEQYF.

A single count supports this clonotype. This chain links TRBV3-1 with TRBJ2-2, with 10 bases that match TRBD1. Trimming removed 5 bases from V and 4 bases from J; junction bases left unmatched: 4. This CDR3 region has 15 residues. The germline CDR1 and CDR2 sequences are LGHDT and YNNKEL (reference sequence). The CDR3 is CASSDRGLGTGELFF. Written as DNA, the CDR3 is TGTGCCAGCAGCGACAGGGGGCTTGGCACCGGGGAGCTGTTTTTT.

The chain joins TRBV4-1 to TRBJ1-5; 7 bases are shared with TRBD1. Unmatched junction bases numbered 9, after V lost 4 bases and J lost 9 bases. Germline V gene data show CDR1 as MGHRA and CDR2 as YSYEKL. The CDR3 extends over 14 amino acids. This CDR3 is CASSPGGVDRPQHF. In nucleotides, the CDR3 is TGCGCCAGCAGCCCAGGGGGGGTTGATCGGCCCCAGCATTTT.

The chain couples TRBV5-6 to TRBJ1-6, with TRBD1 matching 8 bases. Germline V gene data show CDR1 as SGHDT and CDR2 as YYEEEE. This CDR3 comprises 20 residues. V was pared by 3 bases and J by 0 bases, with 14 bases of the junction left unmatched. The chain's CDR3 is CASSSPPRGPESSYNSPLHF. DNA of the CDR3: TGTGCCAGCAGCTCGCCCCCCAGGGGGCCCGAGAGCTCCTATAATTCACCCCTCCACTTT. The variable domain in full, completed from reference TRBV5-6 and TRBJ1-6, reads DAGVTQSPTHLIKTRGQQVTLRCSPKSGHDTVSWYQQALGQGPQFIFQYYEEEERQRGNFPDRFSGHQFPNYSSELNVNALLLGDSALYLCASSSPPRGPESSYNSPLHFGNGTRLTVT.

V gene TRBV7-3 combines with J gene TRBJ1-1, with D hard to call. Germline V gives CDR1 SGHTA, CDR2 FQGTGA. The CDR3 extends over 15 amino acids. Trimming cost V 2 bases and J 0 bases, with 10 bases left between them. This chain's CDR3 is CASSLLSLMNTEAFF. The CDR3 DNA reads as TGTGCCAGCAGCTTACTCAGTCTCATGAACACTGAAGCTTTCTTT.